The T cell receptor beta chain under discussion was sequenced for a study of cytomegalovirus exposure and HLA in healthy donors. Looking at the study overall: Roughly 80 million unique TCRs from HLA-typed donors made up an early data release. Study observations and caveats: Available immune exposure information covered CMV serostatus only. TRBV6-2, TRBV6-3 and some other V segments were excluded as indistinguishable.

About this clone itself: Its antigen remains unknown.

PCR amplification relied on 60 Vbeta primers (plus 13 Jbeta primers). Clones were sequenced by immunoSEQ multiplex PCR, and TCRdb holds only the in-frame ones, with some missing. The top ten clones hold roughly 3.7% of a sample with about 120,000 clones, 83% of them seen once. Germline V CDR1 and CDR2: MDHEN, SYDVKM. This CDR3 region has 16 residues. The chain couples TRBV28 to TRBJ2-5; TRBD2 agrees at 7 bases. The last part of the DNA fits TRBJ2-7 better; the J call may be wrong. The specimen was PBMCs. The clonotype comes from a woman aged 40 to 50 in good health and CMV-seropositive. The CDR3 nucleotides are TGTGCCAGCAGTTTAAGTTTGGGGGGGTCTACCTACGAGCAGTACTTC. This sequence encodes CASSLSLGGSTYEQYF.